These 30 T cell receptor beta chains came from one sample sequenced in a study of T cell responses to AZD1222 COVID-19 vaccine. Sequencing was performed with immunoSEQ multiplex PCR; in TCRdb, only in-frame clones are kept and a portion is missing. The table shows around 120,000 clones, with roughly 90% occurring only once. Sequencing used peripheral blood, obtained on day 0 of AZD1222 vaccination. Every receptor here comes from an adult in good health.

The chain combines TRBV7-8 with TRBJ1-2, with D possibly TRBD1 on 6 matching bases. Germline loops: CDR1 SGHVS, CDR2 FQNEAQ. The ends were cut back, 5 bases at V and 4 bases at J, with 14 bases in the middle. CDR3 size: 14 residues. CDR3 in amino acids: CASSRLQGLYGYTF. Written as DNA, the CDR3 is TGTGCCAGCAGCCGTCTACAGGGTCTCTATGGCTACACCTTC.

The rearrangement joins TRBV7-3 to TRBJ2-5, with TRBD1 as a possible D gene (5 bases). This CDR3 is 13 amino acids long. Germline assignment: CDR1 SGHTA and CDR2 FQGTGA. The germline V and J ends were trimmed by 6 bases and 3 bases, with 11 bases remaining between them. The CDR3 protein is CASSRGREETQYF. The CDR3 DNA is TGTGCCAGCAGTAGAGGCAGGGAAGAGACCCAGTACTTC.

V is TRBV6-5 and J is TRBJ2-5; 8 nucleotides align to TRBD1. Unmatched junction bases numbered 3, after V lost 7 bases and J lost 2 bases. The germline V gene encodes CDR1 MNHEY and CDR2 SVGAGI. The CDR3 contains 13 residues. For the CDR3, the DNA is TGTGCCAGCACCGGGACAGGACAAGAGACCCAGTACTTC. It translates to CASTGTGQETQYF.

DNA of the CDR3: TGTGCCAGCAGCTTAACAGACTTCTATGGCTACACCTTC. Encoded protein: CASSLTDFYGYTF. The V call is TRBV11-2, the J call TRBJ1-2; D not certain. V was pared by 2 bases and J by 4 bases, with 8 bases between. The CDR3 contains 13 residues. CDR1 and CDR2 from the germline V gene are SGHAT and FQNNGV.

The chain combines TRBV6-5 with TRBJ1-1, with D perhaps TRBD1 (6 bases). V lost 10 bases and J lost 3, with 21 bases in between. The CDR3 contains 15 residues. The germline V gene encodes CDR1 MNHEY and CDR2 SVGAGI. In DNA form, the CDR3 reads TGTGCCACCCTTCCGCTGGGGGGCGCGGACACTGAAGCTTTCTTT. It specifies CATLPLGGADTEAFF.

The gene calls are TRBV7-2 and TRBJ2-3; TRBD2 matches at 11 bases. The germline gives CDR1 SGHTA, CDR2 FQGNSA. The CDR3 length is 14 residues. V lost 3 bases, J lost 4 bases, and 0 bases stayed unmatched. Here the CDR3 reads CASSFSGGADTQYF. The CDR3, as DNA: TGTGCCAGCAGCTTTAGCGGGGGGGCAGATACGCAGTATTTT.

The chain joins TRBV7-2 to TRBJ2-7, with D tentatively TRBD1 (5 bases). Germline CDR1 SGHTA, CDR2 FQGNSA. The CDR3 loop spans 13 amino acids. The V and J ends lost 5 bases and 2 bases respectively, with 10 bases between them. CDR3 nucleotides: TGTGCCAGCAGCCCAAGGGGCGCCTACGAGCAGTACTTC. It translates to CASSPRGAYEQYF.

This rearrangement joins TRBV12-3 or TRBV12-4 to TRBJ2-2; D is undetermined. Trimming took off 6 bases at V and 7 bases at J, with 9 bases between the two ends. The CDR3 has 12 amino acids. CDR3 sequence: CASRPDLGELFF. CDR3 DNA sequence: TGTGCCAGCAGGCCGGACCTCGGGGAGCTGTTTTTT.

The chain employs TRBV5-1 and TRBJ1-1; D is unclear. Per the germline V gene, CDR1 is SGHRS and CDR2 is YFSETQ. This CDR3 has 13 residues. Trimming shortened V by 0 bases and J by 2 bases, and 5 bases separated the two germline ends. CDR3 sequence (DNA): TGCGCCAGCAGCTTGGACAGTAACACTGAAGCTTTCTTT. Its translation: CASSLDSNTEAFF.

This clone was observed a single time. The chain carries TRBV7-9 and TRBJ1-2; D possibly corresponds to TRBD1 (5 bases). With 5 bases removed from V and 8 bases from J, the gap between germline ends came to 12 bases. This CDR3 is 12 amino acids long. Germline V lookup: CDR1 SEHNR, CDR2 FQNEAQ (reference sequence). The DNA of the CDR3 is TGTGCCAGCAGCACAAATTCAGGGGGCTACACCTTC. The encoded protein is CASSTNSGGYTF.

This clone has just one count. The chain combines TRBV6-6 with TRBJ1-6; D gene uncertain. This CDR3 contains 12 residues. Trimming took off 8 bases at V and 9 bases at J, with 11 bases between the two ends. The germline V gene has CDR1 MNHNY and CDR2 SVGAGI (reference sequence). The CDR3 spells CASSRSGSPLHF. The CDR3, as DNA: TGTGCCAGCTCCCGGTCGGGTTCACCCCTCCACTTT.

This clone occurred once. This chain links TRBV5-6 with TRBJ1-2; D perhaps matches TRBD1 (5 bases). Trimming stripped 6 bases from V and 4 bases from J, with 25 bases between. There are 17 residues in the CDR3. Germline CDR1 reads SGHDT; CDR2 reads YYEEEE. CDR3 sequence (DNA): TGTGCCAGCAACCAACCGGGACGTTCTCGTGAGGGCTATGGCTACACCTTC. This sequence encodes CASNQPGRSREGYGYTF. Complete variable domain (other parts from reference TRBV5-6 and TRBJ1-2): DAGVTQSPTHLIKTRGQQVTLRCSPKSGHDTVSWYQQALGQGPQFIFQYYEEEERQRGNFPDRFSGHQFPNYSSELNVNALLLGDSALYLCASNQPGRSREGYGYTFGSGTRLTVV.

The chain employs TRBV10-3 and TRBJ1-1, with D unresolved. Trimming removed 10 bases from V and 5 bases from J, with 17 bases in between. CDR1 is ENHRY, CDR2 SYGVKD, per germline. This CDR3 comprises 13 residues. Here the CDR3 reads CASGPMLVTEAFF. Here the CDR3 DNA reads TGTGCCAGCGGTCCGATGTTAGTTACTGAAGCTTTCTTT.

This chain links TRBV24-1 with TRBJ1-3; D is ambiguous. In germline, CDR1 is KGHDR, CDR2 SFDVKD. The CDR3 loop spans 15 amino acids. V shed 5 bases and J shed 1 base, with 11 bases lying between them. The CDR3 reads CATSGMGSSGNTIYF. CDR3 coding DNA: TGTGCCACCAGTGGGATGGGCTCTTCTGGAAACACCATATATTTT.

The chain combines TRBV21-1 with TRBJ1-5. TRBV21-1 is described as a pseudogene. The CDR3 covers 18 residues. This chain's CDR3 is CASSKHSAGERGNQPQHF. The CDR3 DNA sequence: TGTGCCAGCAGCAAGCATAGCGCGGGGGAGCGGGGCAATCAGCCCCAGCATTTT.

The CDR3 DNA follows: TGTGCCAGCAGTTCAGGGGTGGGGAGGACGCCTTATGGCTACACCTTC. Residues: CASSSGVGRTPYGYTF. This chain uses TRBV28 with TRBJ1-2; possibly TRBD1 for D (6 bases). Germline V CDR1 and CDR2: MDHEN, SYDVKM. CDR3 length: 16 amino acids. V was clipped by 4 bases and J by 5 bases, with 20 bases between them.

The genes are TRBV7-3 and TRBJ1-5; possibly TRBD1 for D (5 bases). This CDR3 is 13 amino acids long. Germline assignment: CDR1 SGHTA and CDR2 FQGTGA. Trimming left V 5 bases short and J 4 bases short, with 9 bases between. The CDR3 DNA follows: TGTGCCAGCAGCCCAGACAGAAATCAGCCCCAGCATTTT. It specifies CASSPDRNQPQHF.

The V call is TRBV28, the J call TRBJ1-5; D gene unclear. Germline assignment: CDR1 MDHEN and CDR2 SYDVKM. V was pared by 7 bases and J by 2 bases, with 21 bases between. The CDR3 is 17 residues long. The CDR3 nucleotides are TGTGCCAGCAACTCCCCCCCCGGGAGGTTTCGCAATCAGCCCCAGCATTTT. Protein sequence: CASNSPPGRFRNQPQHF.

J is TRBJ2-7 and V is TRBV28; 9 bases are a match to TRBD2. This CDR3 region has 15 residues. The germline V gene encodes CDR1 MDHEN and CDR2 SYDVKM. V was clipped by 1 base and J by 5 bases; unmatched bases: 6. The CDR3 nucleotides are TGTGCCAGCAGTTTATTGGGTAGCGGGAGTCACGAGCAGTACTTC. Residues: CASSLLGSGSHEQYF.

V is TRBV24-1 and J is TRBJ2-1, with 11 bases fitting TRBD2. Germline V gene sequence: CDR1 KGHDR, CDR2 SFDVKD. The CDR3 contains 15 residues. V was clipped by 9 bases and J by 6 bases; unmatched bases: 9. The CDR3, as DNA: TGTGCCACCGGGGGGCTAGCGGGAGGCCCCAATGAGCAGTTCTTC. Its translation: CATGGLAGGPNEQFF.

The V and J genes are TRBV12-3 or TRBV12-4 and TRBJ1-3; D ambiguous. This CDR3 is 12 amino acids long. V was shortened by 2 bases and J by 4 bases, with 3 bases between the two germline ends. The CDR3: CASSLTGNTIYF. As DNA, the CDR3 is TGTGCCAGCAGTTTAACCGGAAACACCATATATTTT.

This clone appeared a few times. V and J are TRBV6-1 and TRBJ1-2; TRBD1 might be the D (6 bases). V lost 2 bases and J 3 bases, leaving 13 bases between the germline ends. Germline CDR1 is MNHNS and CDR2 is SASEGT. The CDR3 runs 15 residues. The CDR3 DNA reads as TGTGCCAGCAGTGAATGGGGGGCGCGGGACTATGGCTACACCTTC. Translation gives CASSEWGARDYGYTF.

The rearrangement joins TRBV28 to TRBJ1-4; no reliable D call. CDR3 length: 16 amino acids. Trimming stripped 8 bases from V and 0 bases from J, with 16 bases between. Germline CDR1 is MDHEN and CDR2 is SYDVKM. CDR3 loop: CASAGLPGATNEKLFF. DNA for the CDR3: TGTGCCAGCGCGGGCCTGCCGGGTGCAACTAATGAAAAACTGTTTTTT.

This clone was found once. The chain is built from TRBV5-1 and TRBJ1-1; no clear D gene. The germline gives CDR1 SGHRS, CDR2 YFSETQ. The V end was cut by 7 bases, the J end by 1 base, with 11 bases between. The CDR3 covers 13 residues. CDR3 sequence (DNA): TGCGCCAGCGGCACGGGTTCGAACACTGAAGCTTTCTTT. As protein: CASGTGSNTEAFF.

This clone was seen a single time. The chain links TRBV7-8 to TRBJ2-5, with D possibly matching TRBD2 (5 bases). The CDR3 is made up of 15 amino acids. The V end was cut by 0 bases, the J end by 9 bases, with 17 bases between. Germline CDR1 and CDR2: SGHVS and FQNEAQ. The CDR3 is CASSLAEARMRAQYF. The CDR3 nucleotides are TGTGCCAGCAGCTTAGCGGAGGCCCGGATGAGAGCCCAGTACTTC.

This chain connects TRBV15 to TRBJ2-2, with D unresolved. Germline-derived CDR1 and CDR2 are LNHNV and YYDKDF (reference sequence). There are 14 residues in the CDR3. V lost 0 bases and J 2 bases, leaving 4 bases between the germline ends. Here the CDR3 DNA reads TGTGCCACCAGCAGAGACAGAAACACCGGGGAGCTGTTTTTT. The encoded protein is CATSRDRNTGELFF.

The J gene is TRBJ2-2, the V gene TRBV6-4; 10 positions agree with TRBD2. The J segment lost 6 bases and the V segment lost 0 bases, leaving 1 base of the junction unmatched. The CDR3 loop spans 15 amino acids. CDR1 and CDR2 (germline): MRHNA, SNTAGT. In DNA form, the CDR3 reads TGTGCCAGCAGTGACTCAGCGGGAGGGCCCGGGGAGCTGTTTTTT. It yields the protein CASSDSAGGPGELFF.

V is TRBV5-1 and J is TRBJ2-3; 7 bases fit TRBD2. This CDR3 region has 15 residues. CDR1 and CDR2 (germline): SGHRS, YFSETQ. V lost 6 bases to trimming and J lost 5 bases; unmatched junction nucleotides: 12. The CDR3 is CASTTSGTLGDTQYF. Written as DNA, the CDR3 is TGCGCCAGCACGACCAGCGGGACTCTCGGAGATACGCAGTATTTT.

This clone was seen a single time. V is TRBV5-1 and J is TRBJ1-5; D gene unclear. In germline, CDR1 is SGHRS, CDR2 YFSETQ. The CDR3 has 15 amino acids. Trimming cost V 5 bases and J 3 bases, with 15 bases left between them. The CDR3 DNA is TGCGCCAGCAGGGTGGCATCGGGTGTCAATCAGCCCCAGCATTTT. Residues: CASRVASGVNQPQHF.

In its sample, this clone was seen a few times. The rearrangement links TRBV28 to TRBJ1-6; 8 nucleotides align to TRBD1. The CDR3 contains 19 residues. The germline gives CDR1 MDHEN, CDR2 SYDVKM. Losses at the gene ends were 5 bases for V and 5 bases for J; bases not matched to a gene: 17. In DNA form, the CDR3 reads TGTGCCAGCAGTCCCGAATGGGGGTACAGGGGGTCTAATAATTCACCCCTCCACTTT. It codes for CASSPEWGYRGSNNSPLHF. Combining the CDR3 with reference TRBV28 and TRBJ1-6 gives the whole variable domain DVKVTQSSRYLVKRTGEKVFLECVQDMDHENMFWYRQDPGLGLRLIYFSYDVKMKEKGDIPEGYSVSREKKERFSLILESASTNQTSMYLCASSPEWGYRGSNNSPLHFGNGTRLTVT.